The rows below give T cell receptor beta chains drawn from one sample of a study of identical twins. Each CDR3 protein is one row after TCRdb ran MiXCR on the 5' RACE reads. The top ten clones hold around 13% of a sample with hundreds of thousands of distinct CDR3 sequences, around a sixth of them seen once. In addition, the sample was reused for a study of T cells expressing NK-cell markers.

Source material: PBMCs. Receptors originate from a woman aged 18-29 years in good health. CDR3s include the opening cysteine and the closing phenylalanine or tryptophan. D genes are given only for firm matches. Size is omitted from some rows. Given values are once, few, many or a class for expanded clones.

j_call	v_call	clone_size	d_call	cdr3_aa	cdr3_nt
TRBJ2-2	TRBV29-1	few	TRBD2	CSTSGRPNTGELFF	TGCAGTACTAGCGGGAGGCCCAACACCGGGGAGCTGTTTTTT
TRBJ1-1	TRBV7-9	-	TRBD1	CASSSPTGMNTEAFF	TGTGCCAGCAGCTCACCGACAGGGATGAACACTGAAGCTTTCTTT
TRBJ2-7	TRBV6-2/TRBV6-3	-	-	CASSTPTTRQAKRYEQYF	TGTGCCAGCAGTACGCCCACAACTCGACAGGCCAAGCGTTACGAGCAGTACTTC
TRBJ2-3	TRBV21-1	-	-	CASSKGRERTDTQYF	TGTGCCAGCAGCAAAGGGAGGGAGCGGACAGATACGCAGTATTTT
TRBJ1-1	TRBV11-2	-	TRBD1	CASSRTGDGTEAFF	TGTGCCAGCAGCCGGACAGGGGATGGCACTGAAGCTTTCTTT
TRBJ1-2	TRBV29-1	few	-	CSVDTGWFDYGYTF	TGCAGCGTTGACACAGGGTGGTTCGACTATGGCTACACCTTC
TRBJ2-1	TRBV19	-	TRBD2	CATTSGRIYNEQFF	TGTGCCACCACTAGCGGGAGGATCTACAATGAGCAGTTCTTC
TRBJ2-1	TRBV9	-	TRBD2	CASSFRLAGGYEQFF	TGTGCCAGCAGCTTCCGACTAGCGGGAGGCTATGAGCAGTTCTTC
TRBJ2-5	TRBV7-2	-	TRBD2	CASSSPGLAALQETQYF	TGTGCCAGCAGCTCCCCGGGACTAGCGGCCCTTCAAGAGACCCAGTACTTC
TRBJ2-2	TRBV7-9	few	-	CASSLVLADLTGELFF	TGTGCCAGCAGCTTAGTGCTAGCCGACCTCACCGGGGAGCTGTTTTTT
TRBJ2-3	TRBV12-3/TRBV12-4	many	TRBD2	CASSPRGGEPTDTQYF	TGTGCCAGCAGTCCCCGGGGAGGGGAGCCCACAGATACGCAGTATTTT
TRBJ2-7	TRBV7-2	few	-	CASSLGVRQPYEQYF	TGTGCCAGCAGCTTAGGCGTGCGACAGCCCTACGAGCAGTACTTC
TRBJ2-5	TRBV18	many	-	CASSPGQGRETQYF	TGTGCCAGCTCACCAGGGCAGGGGAGAGAGACCCAGTACTTC
TRBJ2-5	TRBV27	-	TRBD2	CASRPSGSKGETQYF	TGTGCCAGCAGACCTAGCGGGAGTAAGGGAGAGACCCAGTACTTC
TRBJ2-2	TRBV7-9	many	-	CASSWANTGELFF	TGTGCCAGCAGTTGGGCGAACACCGGGGAGCTGTTTTTT
TRBJ2-2	TRBV10-3	few	-	CAITTGETGELFF	TGTGCCATCACTACGGGGGAGACCGGGGAGCTGTTTTTT
TRBJ1-2	TRBV12-3/TRBV12-4	-	-	CASSLGRRVSYGYTF	TGTGCCAGCAGTTTAGGTCGCAGGGTGAGCTATGGCTACACCTTC
TRBJ2-2	TRBV5-6	few	-	CASSQGVRNTGELFF	TGTGCCAGCAGCCAGGGCGTAAGGAACACCGGGGAGCTGTTTTTT
TRBJ2-7	TRBV20-1	few	-	CSAGRTGTSFEQYF	TGCAGTGCCGGGAGGACAGGGACTTCGTTCGAGCAGTACTTC
TRBJ2-7	TRBV12-3/TRBV12-4	few	-	CASSSGTDPFYEQYF	TGTGCCAGCAGCAGTGGGACGGACCCGTTCTACGAGCAGTACTTC
TRBJ2-5	TRBV5-1	-	-	CASSSLKGGAGETQYF	TGCGCCAGCAGCTCGTTAAAAGGGGGGGCTGGAGAGACCCAGTACTTC
TRBJ1-2	TRBV5-1	-	-	CASSFTPGTLYGYTF	TGCGCCAGCAGCTTTACGCCAGGGACCCTCTATGGCTACACCTTC
TRBJ2-7	TRBV29-1	few	-	CSVVQYYEQYF	TGCAGCGTTGTACAGTACTACGAGCAGTACTTC
TRBJ2-7	TRBV30	-	-	CATGSYEQYF	TGTGCGACAGGTTCCTACGAGCAGTACTTC
TRBJ1-1	TRBV5-1	few	-	CASSLGETEVEAFF	TGCGCCAGCAGCTTGGGGGAGACAGAGGTTGAAGCTTTCTTT
TRBJ1-5	TRBV12-3/TRBV12-4	-	TRBD1	CASSSNRGPAQPQHF	TGTGCCAGCAGTTCAAACAGGGGACCGGCTCAGCCCCAGCATTTT
TRBJ2-7	TRBV12-5	few	TRBD1	CASGLAFGTPGQGPKSYEQYF	TGTGCTAGTGGTTTGGCATTTGGTACCCCGGGACAGGGTCCCAAATCCTACGAGCAGTACTTC
TRBJ2-3	TRBV9	few	-	CASSVASGADTQYF	TGTGCCAGCAGCGTAGCTTCGGGCGCAGATACGCAGTATTTT
TRBJ2-5	TRBV12-3/TRBV12-4	few	-	CASTLRAAGETQYF	TGTGCCAGCACCTTACGGGCCGCGGGGGAGACCCAGTACTTC
TRBJ2-7	TRBV7-8	few	TRBD1	CASSLERGDRVIYEQYF	TGTGCCAGCAGCTTAGAGAGGGGTGACAGGGTAATATACGAGCAGTACTTC
TRBJ2-2	TRBV7-6	-	-	CASSRLGSGELFF	TGTGCCAGCAGTAGACTGGGGTCCGGGGAGCTGTTTTTT
TRBJ2-7	TRBV20-1	-	-	CSARPYLGADSYEQYF	TGCAGTGCTAGGCCCTACCTTGGGGCCGACTCCTACGAGCAGTACTTC
TRBJ1-2	TRBV7-2	-	-	CASSLTGSGYTF	TGTGCCAGCAGCTTAACTGGGAGTGGCTACACCTTC
TRBJ2-1	TRBV18	few	TRBD2	CASSPIGGANEQFF	TGTGCCAGCTCCCCGATCGGGGGGGCCAATGAGCAGTTCTTC
TRBJ2-7	TRBV12-3/TRBV12-4	few	-	CASSLEWTPPYEQYF	TGTGCCAGCAGTCTGGAATGGACGCCCCCCTACGAGCAGTACTTC
TRBJ2-1	TRBV30	few	TRBD2	CAWTELAGGNEQFF	TGTGCCTGGACCGAACTAGCGGGAGGCAATGAGCAGTTCTTC
TRBJ2-7	TRBV5-5	-	TRBD1	CASSTFPGQETYF	TGTGCCAGCAGCACGTTCCCGGGACAGGAGACGTACTTC
TRBJ2-5	TRBV27	-	-	CASSYLGTRGTQYF	TGTGCCAGCAGTTATCTGGGGACCCGGGGGACCCAGTACTTC
TRBJ1-2	TRBV9	-	-	CASSTQGGQTEGYTF	TGTGCCAGCAGCACCCAAGGAGGACAGACGGAGGGCTACACCTTC
TRBJ2-3	TRBV6-1	many	TRBD2	CASGAGVTDTQYF	TGTGCCAGCGGAGCGGGGGTCACAGATACGCAGTATTTT
TRBJ1-4	TRBV12-3/TRBV12-4	-	-	CASSSTGREKLFF	TGTGCCAGCAGCTCCACAGGTCGCGAAAAACTGTTTTTT